The clone carrying this T cell receptor (beta chain) was detected many times. At one of its ends the junction is not consistent with the germline gene, which may arise from a read error. Sorted libraries used some 1 million CD4+ or CD8+ T cells. This sample was taken from a study of neurological immune-mediated disorders. The CDR3 extends over 16 amino acids. Germline V gene data show CDR1 as SSHAT and CDR2 as FNYEAQ (reference sequence). The cDNA was generated through 5'RACE incorporating 10-nucleotide random UMIs. One entry per CDR3 protein, called by TCRdb with MiXCR from the 5' RACE reads. The repertoire holds 40,000 to 45,000 distinct CDR3 sequences, with 6% to 7% as singletons.

The origin of this receptor is a woman in her thirties or forties in good health. The J gene is TRBJ2-1, the V gene TRBV7-7, with 13 bases identical to TRBD2. Sequencing was carried out using CD4+ T cells from blood. In DNA form, the CDR3 reads TGTGCTAGCAGCCAAGGGACTAGCGGGACTCGGAGTGAGCAGTTCTTC. This translates into CASSQGTSGTRSEQFF.